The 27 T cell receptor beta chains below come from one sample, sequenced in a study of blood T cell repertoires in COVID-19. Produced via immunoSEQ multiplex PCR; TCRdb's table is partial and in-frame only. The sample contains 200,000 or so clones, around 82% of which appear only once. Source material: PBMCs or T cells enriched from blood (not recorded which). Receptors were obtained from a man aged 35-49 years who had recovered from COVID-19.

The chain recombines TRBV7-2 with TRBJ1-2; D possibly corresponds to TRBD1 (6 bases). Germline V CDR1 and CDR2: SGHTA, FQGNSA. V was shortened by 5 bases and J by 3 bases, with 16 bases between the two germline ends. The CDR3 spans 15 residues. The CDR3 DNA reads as TGTGCCAGCAGCCCCGTAGGGGGGGGCGACTATGGCTACACCTTC. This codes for CASSPVGGGDYGYTF.

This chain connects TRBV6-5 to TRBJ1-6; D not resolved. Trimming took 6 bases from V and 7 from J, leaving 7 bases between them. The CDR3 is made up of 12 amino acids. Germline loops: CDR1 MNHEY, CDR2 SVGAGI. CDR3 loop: CASSSQNSPLHF. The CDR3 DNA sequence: TGTGCCAGCAGCTCCCAGAATTCACCCCTCCACTTT.

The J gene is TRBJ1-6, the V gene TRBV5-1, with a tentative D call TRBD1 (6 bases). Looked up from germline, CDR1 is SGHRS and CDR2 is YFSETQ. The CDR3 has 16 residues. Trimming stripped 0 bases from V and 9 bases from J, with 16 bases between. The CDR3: CASSLETGRVGSPLHF. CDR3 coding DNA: TGCGCCAGCAGCTTGGAAACAGGGAGGGTTGGTTCACCCCTCCACTTT.

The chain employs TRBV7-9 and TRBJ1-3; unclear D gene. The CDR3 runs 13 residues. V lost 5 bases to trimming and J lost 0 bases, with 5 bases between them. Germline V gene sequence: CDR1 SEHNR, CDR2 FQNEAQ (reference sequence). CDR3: CASSPNSGNTIYF. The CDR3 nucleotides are TGTGCCAGCAGCCCTAACTCTGGAAACACCATATATTTT.

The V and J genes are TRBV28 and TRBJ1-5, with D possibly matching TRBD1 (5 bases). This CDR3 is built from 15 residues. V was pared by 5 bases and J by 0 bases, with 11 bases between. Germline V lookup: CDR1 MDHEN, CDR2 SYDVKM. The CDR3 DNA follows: TGTGCCAGCAGTCAGACAGAGAATAGCAATCAGCCCCAGCATTTT. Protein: CASSQTENSNQPQHF.

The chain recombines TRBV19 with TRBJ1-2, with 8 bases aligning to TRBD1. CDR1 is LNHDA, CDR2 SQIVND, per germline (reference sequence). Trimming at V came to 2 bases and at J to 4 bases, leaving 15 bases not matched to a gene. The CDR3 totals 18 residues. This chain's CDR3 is CASSIRRGQGTARYGYTF. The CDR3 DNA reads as TGTGCCAGTAGTATACGGCGTGGACAGGGTACGGCCCGCTATGGCTACACCTTC.

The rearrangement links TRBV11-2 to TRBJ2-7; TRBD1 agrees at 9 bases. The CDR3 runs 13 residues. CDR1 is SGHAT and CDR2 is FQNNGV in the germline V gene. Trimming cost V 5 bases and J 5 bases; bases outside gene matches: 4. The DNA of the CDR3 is TGTGCCAGCAGCCTGGGACAGGGACACGAGCAGTACTTC. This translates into CASSLGQGHEQYF. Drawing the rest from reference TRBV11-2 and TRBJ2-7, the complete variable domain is EAGVAQSPRYKIIEKRQSVAFWCNPISGHATLYWYQQILGQGPKLLIQFQNNGVVDDSQLPKDRFSAERLKGVDSTLKIQPAKLEDSAVYLCASSLGQGHEQYFGPGTRLTVT.

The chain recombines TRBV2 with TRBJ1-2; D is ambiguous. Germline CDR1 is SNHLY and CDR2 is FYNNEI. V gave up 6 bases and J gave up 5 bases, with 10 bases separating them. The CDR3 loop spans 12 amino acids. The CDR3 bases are TGTGCCAGCAGGGGAGTTAGGTATGGCTACACCTTC. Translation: CASRGVRYGYTF.

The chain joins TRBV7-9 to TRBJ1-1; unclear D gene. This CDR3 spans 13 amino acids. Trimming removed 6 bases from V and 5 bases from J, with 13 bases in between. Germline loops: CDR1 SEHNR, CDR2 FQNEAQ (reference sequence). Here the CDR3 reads CASSLTRETEAFF. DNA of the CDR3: TGTGCCAGCAGTCTCACCCGTGAGACTGAAGCTTTCTTT. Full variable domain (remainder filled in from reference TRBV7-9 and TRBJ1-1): DTGVSQNPRHKITKRGQNVTFRCDPISEHNRLYWYRQTLGQGPEFLTYFQNEAQLEKSRLLSDRFSAERPKGSFSTLEIQRTEQGDSAMYLCASSLTRETEAFFGQGTRLTVV.

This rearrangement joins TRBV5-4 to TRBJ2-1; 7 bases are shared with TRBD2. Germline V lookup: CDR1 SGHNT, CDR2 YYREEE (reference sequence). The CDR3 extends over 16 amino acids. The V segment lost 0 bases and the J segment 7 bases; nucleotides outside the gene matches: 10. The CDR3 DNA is TGTGCCAGCAGCTTGGCGCGGGGGTCCCCATCAAATGAGCAGTTCTTC. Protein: CASSLARGSPSNEQFF.

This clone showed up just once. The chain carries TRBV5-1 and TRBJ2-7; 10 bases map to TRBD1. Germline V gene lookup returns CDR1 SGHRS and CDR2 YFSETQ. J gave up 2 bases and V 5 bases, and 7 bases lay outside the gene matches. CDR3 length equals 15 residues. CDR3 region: CASREGTGATYEQYF. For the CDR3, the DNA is TGCGCCAGCAGGGAGGGGACAGGGGCTACCTACGAGCAGTACTTC.

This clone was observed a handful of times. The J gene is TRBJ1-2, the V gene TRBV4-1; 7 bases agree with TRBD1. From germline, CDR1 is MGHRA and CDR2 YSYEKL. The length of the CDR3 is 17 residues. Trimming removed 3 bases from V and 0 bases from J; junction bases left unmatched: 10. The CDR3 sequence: CASSHDPLGQSNYGYTF. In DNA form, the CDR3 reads TGCGCCAGCAGCCACGATCCTTTGGGACAGTCTAACTATGGCTACACCTTC.

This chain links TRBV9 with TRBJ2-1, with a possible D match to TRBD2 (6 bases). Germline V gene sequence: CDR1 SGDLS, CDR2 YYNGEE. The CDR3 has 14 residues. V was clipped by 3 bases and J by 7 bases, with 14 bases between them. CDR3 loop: CASSAGREWNEQFF. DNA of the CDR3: TGTGCCAGCAGCGCGGGTCGGGAGTGGAATGAGCAGTTCTTC.

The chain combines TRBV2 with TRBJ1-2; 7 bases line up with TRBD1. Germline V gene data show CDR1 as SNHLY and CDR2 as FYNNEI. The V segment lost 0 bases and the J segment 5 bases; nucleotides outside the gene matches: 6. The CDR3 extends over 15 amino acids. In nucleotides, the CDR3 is TGTGCCAGCAGTGAAGCTATTCAGACAGGGTATGGCTACACCTTC. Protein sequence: CASSEAIQTGYGYTF.

The CDR3 nucleotides read TGTGCCACCACCAGGACAGGGAGAGACACTGAAGCTTTCTTT. This encodes CATTRTGRDTEAFF. This chain links TRBV10-3 with TRBJ1-1, with 8 nucleotides matching TRBD1. The CDR3 is 14 residues long. Looked up from germline, CDR1 is ENHRY and CDR2 is SYGVKD. Germline trimming cut 10 bases from V and 3 bases from J; bases unmatched to any gene: 10.

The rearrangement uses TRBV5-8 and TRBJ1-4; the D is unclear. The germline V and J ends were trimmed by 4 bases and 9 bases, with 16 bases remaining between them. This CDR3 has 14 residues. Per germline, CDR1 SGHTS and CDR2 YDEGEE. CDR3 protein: CASSRVGVDQKLFF. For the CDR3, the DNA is TGTGCCAGCAGCCGGGTGGGAGTCGATCAAAAACTGTTTTTT.

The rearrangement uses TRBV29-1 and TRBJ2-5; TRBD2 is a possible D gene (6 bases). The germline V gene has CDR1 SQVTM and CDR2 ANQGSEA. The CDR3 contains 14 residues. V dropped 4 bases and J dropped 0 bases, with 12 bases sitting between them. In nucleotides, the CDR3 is TGCAGCGTTGGGGAGGAACAGAACCAAGAGACCCAGTACTTC. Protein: CSVGEEQNQETQYF.

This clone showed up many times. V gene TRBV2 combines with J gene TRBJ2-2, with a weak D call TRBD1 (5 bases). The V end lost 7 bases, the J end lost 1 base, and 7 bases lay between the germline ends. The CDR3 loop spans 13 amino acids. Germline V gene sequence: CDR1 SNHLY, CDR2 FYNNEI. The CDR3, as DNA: TGTGCCAGCACCAGGGAGAACACCGGGGAGCTGTTTTTT. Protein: CASTRENTGELFF.

The DNA of the CDR3 is TGCGCCAGCAGCTTGGCCAGTATCGGAGCGAGCACCGGGGAGCTGTTTTTT. The encoded protein is CASSLASIGASTGELFF. The chain combines TRBV5-1 with TRBJ2-2; no firm D call. Trimming pared 0 bases from V and 4 bases from J, leaving 16 bases between. Germline V gives CDR1 SGHRS, CDR2 YFSETQ. The CDR3 sequence is 17 residues long.

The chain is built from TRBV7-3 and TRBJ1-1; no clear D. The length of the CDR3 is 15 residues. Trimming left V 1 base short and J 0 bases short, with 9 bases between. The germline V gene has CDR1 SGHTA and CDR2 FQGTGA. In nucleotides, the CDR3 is TGTGCCAGCAGCTTAAGACCGGGGATGAACACTGAAGCTTTCTTT. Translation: CASSLRPGMNTEAFF. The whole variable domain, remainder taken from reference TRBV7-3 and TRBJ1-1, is GAGVSQTPSNKVTEKGKYVELRCDPISGHTALYWYRQSLGQGPEFLIYFQGTGAADDSGLPNDRFFAVRPEGSVSTLKIQRTERGDSAVYLCASSLRPGMNTEAFFGQGTRLTVV.

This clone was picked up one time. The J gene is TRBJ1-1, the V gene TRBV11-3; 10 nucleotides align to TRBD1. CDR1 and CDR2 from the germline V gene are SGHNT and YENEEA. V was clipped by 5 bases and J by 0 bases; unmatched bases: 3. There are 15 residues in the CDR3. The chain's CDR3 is CASSQGQGMNTEAFF. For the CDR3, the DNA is TGTGCCAGCAGCCAGGGACAGGGGATGAACACTGAAGCTTTCTTT. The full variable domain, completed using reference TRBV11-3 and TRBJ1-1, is EAGVVQSPRYKIIEKKQPVAFWCNPISGHNTLYWYLQNLGQGPELLIRYENEEAVDDSQLPKDRFSAERLKGVDSTLKIQPAELGDSAVYLCASSQGQGMNTEAFFGQGTRLTVV.

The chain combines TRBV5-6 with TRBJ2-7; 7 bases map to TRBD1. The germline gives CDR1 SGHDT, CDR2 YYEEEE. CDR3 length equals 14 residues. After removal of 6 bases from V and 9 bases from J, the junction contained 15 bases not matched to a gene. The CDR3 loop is CASTRTGGPLGQYF. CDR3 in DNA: TGTGCCAGCACGCGGACAGGTGGGCCCCTCGGGCAGTACTTC.

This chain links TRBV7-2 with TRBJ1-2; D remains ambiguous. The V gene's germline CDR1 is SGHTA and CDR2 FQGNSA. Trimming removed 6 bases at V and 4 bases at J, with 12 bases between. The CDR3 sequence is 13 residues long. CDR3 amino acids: CASRPGSTYGYTF. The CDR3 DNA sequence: TGTGCCAGCAGACCCGGGAGCACCTATGGCTACACCTTC.

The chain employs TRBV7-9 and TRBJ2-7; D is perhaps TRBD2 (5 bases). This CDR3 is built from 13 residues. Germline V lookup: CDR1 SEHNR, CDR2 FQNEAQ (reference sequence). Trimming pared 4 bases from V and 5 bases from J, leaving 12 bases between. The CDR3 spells CASSSRVVNEQYF. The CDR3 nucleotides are TGTGCCAGCAGCTCGAGGGTAGTAAACGAGCAGTACTTC.

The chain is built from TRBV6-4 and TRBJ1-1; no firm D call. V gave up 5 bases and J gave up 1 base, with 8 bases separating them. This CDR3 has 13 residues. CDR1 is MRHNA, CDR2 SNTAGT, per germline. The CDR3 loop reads CASSYTENTEAFF. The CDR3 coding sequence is TGTGCCAGCAGTTATACTGAGAACACTGAAGCTTTCTTT.

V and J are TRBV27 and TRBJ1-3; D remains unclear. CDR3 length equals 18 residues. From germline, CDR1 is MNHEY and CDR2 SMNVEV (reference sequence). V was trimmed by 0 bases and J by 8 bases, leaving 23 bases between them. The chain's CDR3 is CASSLSGPRDLGGDTIYF. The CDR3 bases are TGTGCCAGCAGTTTATCCGGCCCTCGGGATTTAGGAGGCGACACCATATATTTT.

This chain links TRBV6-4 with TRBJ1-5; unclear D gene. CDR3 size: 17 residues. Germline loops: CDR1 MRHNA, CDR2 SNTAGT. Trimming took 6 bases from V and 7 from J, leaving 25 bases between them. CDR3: CASRTNPGRDSLQPQHF. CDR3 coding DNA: TGTGCCAGCAGGACAAACCCAGGACGGGATTCCCTCCAGCCCCAGCATTTT.